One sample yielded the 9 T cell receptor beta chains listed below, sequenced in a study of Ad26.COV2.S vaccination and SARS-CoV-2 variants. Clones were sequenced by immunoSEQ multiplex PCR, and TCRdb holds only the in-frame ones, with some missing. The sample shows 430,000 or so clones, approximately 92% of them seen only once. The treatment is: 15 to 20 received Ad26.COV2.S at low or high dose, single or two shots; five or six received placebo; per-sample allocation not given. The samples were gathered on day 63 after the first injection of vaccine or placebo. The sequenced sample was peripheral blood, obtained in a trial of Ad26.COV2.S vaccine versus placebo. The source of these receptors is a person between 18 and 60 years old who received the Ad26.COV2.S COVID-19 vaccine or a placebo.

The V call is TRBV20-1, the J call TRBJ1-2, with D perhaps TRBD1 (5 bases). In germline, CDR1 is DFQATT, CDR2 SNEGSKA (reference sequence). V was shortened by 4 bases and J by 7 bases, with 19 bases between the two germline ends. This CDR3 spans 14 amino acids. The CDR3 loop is CSATDSGPGSGYTF. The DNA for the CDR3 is TGCAGTGCTACTGACTCAGGGCCAGGGAGTGGCTACACCTTC.

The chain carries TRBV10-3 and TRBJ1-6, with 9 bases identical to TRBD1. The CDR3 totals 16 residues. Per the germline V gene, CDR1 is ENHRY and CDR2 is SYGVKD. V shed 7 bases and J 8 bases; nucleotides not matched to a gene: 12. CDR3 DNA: TGTGCCATCATGTCCCCCGCACAGGGGGCGGATTCACCCCTCCACTTT. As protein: CAIMSPAQGADSPLHF.

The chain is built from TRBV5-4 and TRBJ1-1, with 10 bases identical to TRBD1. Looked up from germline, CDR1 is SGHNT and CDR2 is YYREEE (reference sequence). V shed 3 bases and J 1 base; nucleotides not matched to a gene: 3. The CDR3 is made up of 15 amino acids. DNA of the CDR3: TGTGCCAGCAGCTCTCGGACAGGGGGGAACACTGAAGCTTTCTTT. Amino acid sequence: CASSSRTGGNTEAFF.

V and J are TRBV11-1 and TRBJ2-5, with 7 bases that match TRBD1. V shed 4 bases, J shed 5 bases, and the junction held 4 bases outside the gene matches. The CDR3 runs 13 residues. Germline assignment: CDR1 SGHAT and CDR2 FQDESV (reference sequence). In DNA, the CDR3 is TGTGCCAGCAGCTCAACAGGGGCGGAGACCCAGTACTTC. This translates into CASSSTGAETQYF.

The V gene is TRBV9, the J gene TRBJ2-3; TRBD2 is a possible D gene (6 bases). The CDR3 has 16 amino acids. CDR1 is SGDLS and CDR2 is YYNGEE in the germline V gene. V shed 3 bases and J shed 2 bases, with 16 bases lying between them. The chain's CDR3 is CASSDLLAGVTDTQYF. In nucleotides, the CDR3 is TGTGCCAGCAGCGACCTACTAGCTGGCGTCACAGATACGCAGTATTTT.

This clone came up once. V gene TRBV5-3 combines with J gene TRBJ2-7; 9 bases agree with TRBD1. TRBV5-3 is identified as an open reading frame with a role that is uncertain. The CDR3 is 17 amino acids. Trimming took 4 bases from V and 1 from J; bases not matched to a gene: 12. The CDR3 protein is CARSADRGPQTSYEQYF. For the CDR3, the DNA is TGTGCCAGAAGCGCGGACAGGGGTCCACAAACTTCCTACGAGCAGTACTTC.

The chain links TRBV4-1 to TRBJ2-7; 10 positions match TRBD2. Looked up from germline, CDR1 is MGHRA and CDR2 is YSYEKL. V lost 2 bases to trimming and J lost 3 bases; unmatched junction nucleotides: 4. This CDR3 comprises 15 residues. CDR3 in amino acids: CASSQPLAGVYEQYF. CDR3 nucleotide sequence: TGCGCCAGCAGCCAACCCCTAGCGGGGGTCTACGAGCAGTACTTC.

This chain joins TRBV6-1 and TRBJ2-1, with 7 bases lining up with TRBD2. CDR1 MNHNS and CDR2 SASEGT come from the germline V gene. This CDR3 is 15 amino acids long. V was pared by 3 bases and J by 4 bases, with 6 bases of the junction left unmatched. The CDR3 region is CASSDWGGVYNEQFF. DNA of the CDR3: TGTGCCAGCAGTGATTGGGGGGGGGTTTACAATGAGCAGTTCTTC.

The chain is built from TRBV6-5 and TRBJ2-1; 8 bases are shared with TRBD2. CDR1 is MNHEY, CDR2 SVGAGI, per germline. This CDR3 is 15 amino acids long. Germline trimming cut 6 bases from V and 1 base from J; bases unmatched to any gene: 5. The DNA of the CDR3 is TGTGCCAGCAGGGGGGGACTAGAATCCTACAATGAGCAGTTCTTC. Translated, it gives CASRGGLESYNEQFF.